The entry that follows covers one T cell receptor (beta chain) sequence. TCRdb ran MiXCR on the PCR reads and lists one entry per CDR3 protein. The table shows about 84,000 distinct CDR3 sequences, with under 65% occurring only once. The data derive from a study of CDR3 diversity in severe acne. The CDR3 is 13 residues long. Trimming took off 4 bases at V and 4 bases at J, with 5 bases between the two ends. The germline gives CDR1 MRHNA, CDR2 SNTAGT. The chain is built from TRBV6-4 and TRBJ2-6; D may be TRBD2 (5 bases). The clonotype originates from a male donor in good health, without acne. Sample: blood. CDR3 loop: CASSGGGANVLTF. As DNA, the CDR3 is TGTGCCAGCAGTGGCGGGGGGGCCAACGTCCTGACTTTC.